The subject of this entry is one T cell receptor beta chain. What it recognizes is unknown. This sample was included in a study of cytomegalovirus exposure and HLA in healthy donors. For the study at large: Within an early data release were about 90 million unique TCRs drawn from HLA-typed donors.

The PCR contained 60 Vbeta and 13 Jbeta primers. Assay: immunoSEQ multiplex PCR; the TCRdb copy retains only in-frame clones and omits some. The data show approximately 120,000 clones, more than 65% seen once. Germline values: CDR1 SGHVS, CDR2 FQNEAQ. This CDR3 is built from 17 residues. Trimming cost V 1 base and J 4 bases; bases outside gene matches: 7. Study-level points and caveats: Reportedly, cytomegalovirus status was diagnosed with high sensitivity and specificity. At a 0.05 false discovery rate, a later analysis found around 17,000 TCR beta sequences to be associated with HLA alleles. The authors listed 180 or so TCR beta chains as cytomegalovirus-associated.

The chain links TRBV7-8 to TRBJ2-5, with 12 bases identical to TRBD2. What was sequenced was PBMCs. This clonotype was obtained from a man between 40 and 49 years old in good health and CMV-seropositive. The CDR3 region has the DNA TGTGCCAGCAGCTTAGTTCTGCTAGCGGGGGGGCTAGAGACCCAGTACTTC. Protein product: CASSLVLLAGGLETQYF.